This T cell receptor beta chain came from a study of blood T cell repertoires in COVID-19. Study as a whole: Samples came from the United States, Italy and Spain, spanning acute and convalescent COVID-19. T cells, B-cell-depleted T cells, or PBMCs supplied cDNA or gDNA.

The count of this clone is one. As processed by the authors: Estimation of nucleated cell counts relied on the amplification of reference gene primers. Some clones are missing from TCRdb's copy, which holds only in-frame ones; the method was immunoSEQ multiplex PCR. Clonal size and the V and J genes are those of that table, whereas D and trimming came from the DNA. The sample includes about 170,000 clones, approximately 87% of them seen just once. Seattle cases were enrolled at active infection and followed longitudinally. CDR3 length: 17 residues. Trimming cost V 0 bases and J 8 bases; bases outside gene matches: 12. Germline V gene lookup returns CDR1 SGDLS and CDR2 YYNGEE.

Input material: peripheral blood. The sequence was obtained from a woman aged 55-69 years with COVID-19, enrolled during active disease. V gene TRBV9 combines with J gene TRBJ2-1; 9 bases line up with TRBD2. CDR3: CASSVGPYSGSIDEQFF. In DNA form, the CDR3 reads TGTGCCAGCAGCGTAGGCCCCTATAGCGGGAGTATCGATGAGCAGTTCTTC.